Following are 23 T cell receptor beta chains from one sample sequenced in a study of blood T cell repertoires in COVID-19. The data were produced by immunoSEQ multiplex PCR, yet TCRdb's version contains in-frame clones alone and is incomplete. The sample shows over 150,000 clones, 70% to 90% of them seen only once. The specimen was peripheral blood. Receptor source: a man aged 55 to 70 with COVID-19, enrolled during active disease.

This sequence joins TRBV14 and TRBJ1-6, with D uncertain. V was pared by 6 bases and J by 0 bases, with 9 bases between. The CDR3 has 15 amino acids. CDR1 and CDR2 (germline): SGHDN, FVKESK. The chain's CDR3 is CASSLRSSYNSPLHF. The CDR3, as DNA: TGTGCCAGCAGTCTAAGGAGCTCCTATAATTCACCCCTCCACTTT.

This chain connects TRBV6-5 to TRBJ1-4; 9 bases match TRBD1. This CDR3 region has 13 residues. Germline CDR1 MNHEY, CDR2 SVGAGI. J lost 7 bases, V lost 6 bases, and 3 bases had no gene match. The CDR3 DNA reads TGTGCCAGCAGAGGGACAGGGCGTGAAAAACTGTTTTTT. Its protein is CASRGTGREKLFF.

The genes are TRBV3-1 (or the pseudogene TRBV3-2) and TRBJ2-5, with TRBD2 matching 13 bases. The germline V gene encodes CDR1 LGHDT and CDR2 YNNKEL (reference sequence). CDR3 length equals 14 residues. Trimming cost V 4 bases and J 11 bases; bases outside gene matches: 7. Written as DNA, the CDR3 is TGTGCCAGCAGCCCCGGCGCACTAGCGGGGGGGCAGTACTTC. Encoded protein: CASSPGALAGGQYF.

The chain has TRBV3-1 (or the pseudogene TRBV3-2) and TRBJ1-2, with D maybe TRBD1 (6 bases). There are 13 residues in the CDR3. Trimming left V 1 base short and J 8 bases short, with 11 bases between. From germline, CDR1 is LGHDT and CDR2 YNNKEL (reference sequence). The CDR3 loop is CASSQGQGIGYTF. The CDR3 coding sequence is TGTGCCAGCAGCCAAGGGCAGGGGATAGGCTACACCTTC.

This clone was seen a handful of times. This chain links TRBV28 with TRBJ1-1; D unresolved. The germline CDR1 and CDR2 sequences are MDHEN and SYDVKM. The germline V and J ends were trimmed by 8 bases and 2 bases, with 12 bases remaining between them. This CDR3 region has 13 residues. The CDR3 loop is CASLVTTNTEAFF. The DNA for the CDR3 is TGTGCCAGCCTGGTGACGACAAACACTGAAGCTTTCTTT.

This sequence joins TRBV18 and TRBJ1-2, with D unresolved. There are 14 residues in the CDR3. CDR1 and CDR2 from the germline V gene are KGHSH and LQKENI. The V end lost 2 bases, the J end lost 1 base, and 8 bases lay between the germline ends. Written as DNA, the CDR3 is TGTGCCAGCTCACCAAAGAGAGATAACTATGGCTACACCTTC. The encoded protein is CASSPKRDNYGYTF.

In DNA, the CDR3 is TGTGCCAGCAGCTTCGACAGGGATTATACGCAGTATTTT. It codes for CASSFDRDYTQYF. The chain joins TRBV7-3 to TRBJ2-3; 7 positions match TRBD1. Per the germline V gene, CDR1 is SGHTA and CDR2 is FQGTGA. J was trimmed by 7 bases and V by 3 bases; bases with no gene match: 4. CDR3 length: 13 amino acids.

This rearrangement joins TRBV28 to TRBJ1-5; D perhaps matches TRBD1 (5 bases). V was cut by 3 bases and J by 3 bases, with 15 bases left in between. The CDR3 sequence is 16 residues long. In germline, CDR1 is MDHEN, CDR2 SYDVKM. CDR3 protein: CASSLGVGGNNQPQHF. Here the CDR3 DNA reads TGTGCCAGCAGTTTGGGTGTGGGGGGAAACAATCAGCCCCAGCATTTT.

Comment on this clone: This sample also contains other DNA sequences that code for the same CDR3. This chain connects TRBV18 to TRBJ1-5; D call uncertain. Germline V lookup: CDR1 KGHSH, CDR2 LQKENI. Trimming took off 2 bases at V and 5 bases at J, with 7 bases between the two ends. The CDR3 runs to 13 residues. In DNA form, the CDR3 reads TGTGCCAGCTCACCAGGGGAGGATCAGCCCCAGCATTTT. Its protein product is CASSPGEDQPQHF.

There are a few counts of this clone. The chain recombines TRBV7-2 with TRBJ1-1, with TRBD1 as a possible D gene (5 bases). Trimming removed 2 bases from V and 4 bases from J, with 14 bases in between. Germline V CDR1 and CDR2: SGHTA, FQGNSA. The CDR3 has 15 amino acids. DNA for the CDR3: TGTGCCAGCAGCTTAACCCAGGGTTGGGGCACTGAAGCTTTCTTT. Protein: CASSLTQGWGTEAFF.

This clone was counted a single time. V is TRBV7-2 and J is TRBJ1-1; no definite D call. V was pared by 0 bases and J by 4 bases, with 9 bases between. The CDR3 consists of 14 residues. In germline, CDR1 is SGHTA, CDR2 FQGNSA. CDR3: CASSLASSGTEAFF. The CDR3 DNA reads as TGTGCCAGCAGCTTAGCGTCGAGTGGCACTGAAGCTTTCTTT.

This sequence joins TRBV4-3 and TRBJ2-7; D might be TRBD2 (5 bases). Germline V gives CDR1 LGHNA, CDR2 YSLEER. The CDR3 consists of 13 residues. V dropped 5 bases and J dropped 6 bases, with 14 bases sitting between them. Written as DNA, the CDR3 is TGCGCCAGCAGCAAACAGAGGGAGCTCGAGCAGTACTTC. It is translated as CASSKQRELEQYF.

The V and J genes are TRBV7-9 and TRBJ2-5; no definite D call. V dropped 5 bases and J dropped 1 base, with 11 bases sitting between them. The CDR3 is 14 residues long. CDR1 is SEHNR and CDR2 is FQNEAQ in the germline V gene (reference sequence). The CDR3 nucleotides are TGTGCCAGCAGCCAGACGACACTCCAAGAGACCCAGTACTTC. Its protein product is CASSQTTLQETQYF.

The rearrangement uses TRBV28 and TRBJ1-5, with no clear D. V lost 8 bases, J lost 2 bases, and 4 bases lay in between. This CDR3 region has 11 residues. The germline V gene encodes CDR1 MDHEN and CDR2 SYDVKM. The CDR3 loop reads CASAGNQPQHF. The CDR3 region has the DNA TGTGCCAGCGCGGGCAATCAGCCCCAGCATTTT.

The genes are TRBV5-6 and TRBJ1-5; 8 bases are shared with TRBD1. V lost 3 bases, J lost 5 bases, and 13 bases stayed unmatched. Looked up from germline, CDR1 is SGHDT and CDR2 is YYEEEE. The CDR3 sequence is 17 residues long. DNA of the CDR3: TGTGCCAGCAGCTCTTTCAAGCGGACAGGGAATGATCAGCCCCAGCATTTT. Its protein product is CASSSFKRTGNDQPQHF.

The chain carries TRBV15 and TRBJ2-5, with 7 nucleotides matching TRBD2. The CDR3 runs 13 residues. Germline CDR1 LNHNV, CDR2 YYDKDF (reference sequence). J gave up 3 bases and V 3 bases, and 1 base lay outside the gene matches. CDR3 coding DNA: TGTGCCACCAGCAGTCGGGAGGAAGAGACCCAGTACTTC. This translates into CATSSREEETQYF.

The rearrangement links TRBV28 to TRBJ2-1; 8 bases align to TRBD1. The J segment lost 5 bases and the V segment lost 8 bases, leaving 5 bases of the junction unmatched. The CDR3 runs to 13 residues. Germline V CDR1 and CDR2: MDHEN, SYDVKM. The CDR3: CASQTGVNNEQFF. In DNA, the CDR3 is TGTGCCAGCCAGACAGGGGTTAACAATGAGCAGTTCTTC.

J is TRBJ1-1 and V is TRBV7-6; possibly TRBD1 for D (6 bases). V lost 3 bases and J 2 bases, leaving 10 bases between the germline ends. This CDR3 contains 14 residues. Germline CDR1 and CDR2: SGHVS and FNYEAQ. CDR3 in amino acids: CASSFSDRNTEAFF. CDR3 nucleotide sequence: TGTGCCAGCAGCTTTTCGGACAGAAACACTGAAGCTTTCTTT.

The chain carries TRBV4-2 and TRBJ1-6; weak D call: TRBD1 (6 bases). This CDR3 is built from 17 residues. Germline CDR1 reads LGHNA; CDR2 reads YNFKEQ. The V gene lost 0 bases and the J gene lost 7 bases, with 16 bases spanning the gap. The CDR3 spells CASSQDPVRGSNSPLHF. The CDR3 DNA sequence: TGTGCCAGCAGCCAAGACCCGGTCAGGGGATCGAATTCACCCCTCCACTTT.

For the CDR3, the DNA is TGTGCCAGCAGCGTGGGACAGGGGGTGAGGGATGGCTACACCTTC. Translated: CASSVGQGVRDGYTF. The chain couples TRBV5-4 to TRBJ1-2; 11 bases fit TRBD1. With V trimmed by 4 bases and J by 6 bases, 8 bases remained unmatched. The length of the CDR3 is 15 residues. CDR1 and CDR2 from the germline V gene are SGHNT and YYREEE (reference sequence).

This chain joins TRBV30 and TRBJ2-1, with TRBD2 identical over 8 bases. Germline values: CDR1 GTSNPN, CDR2 SVGIG (reference sequence). V gave up 2 bases and J gave up 7 bases; unmatched junction bases: 7. This CDR3 is 14 amino acids long. In DNA, the CDR3 is TGTGCCTGGAGTACGGGAGGGTCGTTGAATGAGCAGTTCTTC. Its protein product is CAWSTGGSLNEQFF.

The rearrangement joins TRBV30 to TRBJ1-1; 10 bases map to TRBD1. From germline, CDR1 is GTSNPN and CDR2 SVGIG (reference sequence). Trimming removed 6 bases from V and 4 bases from J; junction bases left unmatched: 8. This CDR3 spans 14 amino acids. CDR3 bases: TGTGCCTGTTCGACAGGGGGCACGGGCACTGAAGCTTTCTTT. Protein product: CACSTGGTGTEAFF.

The rearrangement joins TRBV5-1 to TRBJ2-5, with D possibly matching TRBD1 (6 bases). CDR3 length: 15 amino acids. Germline CDR1 is SGHRS and CDR2 is YFSETQ. V was clipped by 0 bases and J by 5 bases, with 14 bases between them. CDR3 sequence reads: CASSLELRGHETQYF. In DNA form, the CDR3 reads TGCGCCAGCAGCTTGGAGTTAAGGGGACACGAGACCCAGTACTTC.